The present T cell receptor beta chain was sequenced within a study of T cell changes during pregnancy in multiple sclerosis. TCRdb's copy holds only in-frame clones and misses some; the assay was immunoSEQ multiplex PCR. The data show roughly 59,000 clones, approximately 90% seen once. The CDR3 sequence is 14 residues long. Germline V CDR1 and CDR2: SGDLS, YYNGEE. V was shortened by 0 bases and J by 5 bases, with 10 bases between the two germline ends. This chain connects TRBV9 to TRBJ2-3, with D possibly being TRBD1 (6 bases). The sequence derives from a female donor in good health, enrolled as a control in a pregnancy study. Source: peripheral blood, taken in the third trimester of pregnancy. The CDR3 loop reads CASSVAQGKDTQYF. CDR3 DNA: TGTGCCAGCAGCGTAGCCCAGGGGAAAGATACGCAGTATTTT.